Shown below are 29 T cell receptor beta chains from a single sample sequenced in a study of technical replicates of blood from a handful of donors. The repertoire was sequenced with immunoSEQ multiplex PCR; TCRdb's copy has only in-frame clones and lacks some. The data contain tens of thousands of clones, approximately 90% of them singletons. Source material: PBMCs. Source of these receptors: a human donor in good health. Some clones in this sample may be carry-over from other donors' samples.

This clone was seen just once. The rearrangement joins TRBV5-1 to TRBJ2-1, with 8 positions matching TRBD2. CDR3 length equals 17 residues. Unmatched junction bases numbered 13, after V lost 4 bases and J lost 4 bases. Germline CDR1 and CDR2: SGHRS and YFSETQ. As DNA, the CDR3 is TGCGCCAGCAGCCAACACCCCGGCGGGGGGAATTACAATGAGCAGTTCTTC. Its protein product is CASSQHPGGGNYNEQFF.

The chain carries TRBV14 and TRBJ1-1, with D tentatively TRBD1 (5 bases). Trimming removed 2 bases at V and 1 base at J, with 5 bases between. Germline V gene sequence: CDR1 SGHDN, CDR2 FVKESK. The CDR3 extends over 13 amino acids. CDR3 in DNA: TGTGCCAGCAGCCAACAGGGGAACACTGAAGCTTTCTTT. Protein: CASSQQGNTEAFF. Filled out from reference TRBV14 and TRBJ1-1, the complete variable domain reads EAGVTQFPSHSVIEKGQTVTLRCDPISGHDNLYWYRRVMGKEIKFLLHFVKESKQDESGMPNNRFLAERTGGTYSTLKVQPAELEDSGVYFCASSQQGNTEAFFGQGTRLTVV.

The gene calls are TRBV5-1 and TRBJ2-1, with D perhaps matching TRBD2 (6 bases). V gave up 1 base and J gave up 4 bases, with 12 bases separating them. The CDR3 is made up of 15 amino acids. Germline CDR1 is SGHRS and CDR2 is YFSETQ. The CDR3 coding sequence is TGCGCCAGCAGCTTGAGTAGCGGAGGTTACAATGAGCAGTTCTTC. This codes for CASSLSSGGYNEQFF.

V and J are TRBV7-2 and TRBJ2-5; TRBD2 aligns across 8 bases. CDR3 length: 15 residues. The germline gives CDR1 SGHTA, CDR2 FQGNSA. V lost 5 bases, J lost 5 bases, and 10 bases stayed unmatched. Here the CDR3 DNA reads TGTGCCAGCAGCAAGCGGACGGGGGGGCGGGAGACCCAGTACTTC. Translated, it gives CASSKRTGGRETQYF. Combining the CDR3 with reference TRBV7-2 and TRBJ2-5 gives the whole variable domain GAGVSQSPSNKVTEKGKDVELRCDPISGHTALYWYRQSLGQGLEFLIYFQGNSAPDKSGLPSDRFSAERTGGSVSTLTIQRTQQEDSAVYLCASSKRTGGRETQYFGPGTRLLVL.

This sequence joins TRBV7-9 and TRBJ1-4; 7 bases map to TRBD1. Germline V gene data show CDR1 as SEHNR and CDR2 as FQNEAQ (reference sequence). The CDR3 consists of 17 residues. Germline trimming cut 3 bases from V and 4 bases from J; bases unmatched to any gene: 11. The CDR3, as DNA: TGTGCCAGCAGCTTGGGTACAAAGGGGGCCGTTAATGAAAAACTGTTTTTT. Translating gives CASSLGTKGAVNEKLFF.

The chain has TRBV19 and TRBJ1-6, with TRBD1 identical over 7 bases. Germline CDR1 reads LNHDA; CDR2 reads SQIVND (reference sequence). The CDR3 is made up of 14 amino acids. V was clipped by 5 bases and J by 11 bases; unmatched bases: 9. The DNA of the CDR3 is TGTGCCAGTAGTCCGACAGGGATCGACCCACCCCTCCACTTT. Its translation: CASSPTGIDPPLHF.

CDR3: CASSPSGISYEQYF. CDR3 coding DNA: TGTGCCAGCAGCCCTAGCGGGATCTCCTACGAGCAGTACTTC. The V gene is TRBV7-2, the J gene TRBJ2-7; 9 bases map to TRBD2. The CDR3 extends over 14 amino acids. Germline CDR1 is SGHTA and CDR2 is FQGNSA. V was pared by 5 bases and J by 0 bases, with 2 bases of the junction left unmatched.

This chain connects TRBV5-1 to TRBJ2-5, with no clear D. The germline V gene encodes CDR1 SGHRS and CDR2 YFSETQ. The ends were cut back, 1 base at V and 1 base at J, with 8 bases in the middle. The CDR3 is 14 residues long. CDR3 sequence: CASSLKDSQETQYF. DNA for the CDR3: TGCGCCAGCAGCTTGAAAGACTCCCAAGAGACCCAGTACTTC.

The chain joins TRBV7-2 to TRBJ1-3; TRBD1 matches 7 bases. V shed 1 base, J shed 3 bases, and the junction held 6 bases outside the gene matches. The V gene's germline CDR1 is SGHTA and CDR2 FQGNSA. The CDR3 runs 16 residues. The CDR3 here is CASSLGPSGGGNTIYF. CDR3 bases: TGTGCCAGCAGCTTAGGTCCCTCAGGGGGTGGAAACACCATATATTTT.

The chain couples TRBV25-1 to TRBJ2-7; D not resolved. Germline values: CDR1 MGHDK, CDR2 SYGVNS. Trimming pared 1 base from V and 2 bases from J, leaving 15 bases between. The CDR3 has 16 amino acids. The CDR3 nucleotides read TGTGCCAGCAGTGAATTGTTCTCCCACACCCCCTACGAGCAGTACTTC. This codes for CASSELFSHTPYEQYF.

The CDR3 reads CASSKGLAGAFGELFF. The CDR3 DNA follows: TGTGCCAGCAGCAAGGGACTAGCGGGAGCCTTCGGGGAGCTGTTTTTT. The chain joins TRBV7-3 to TRBJ2-2; TRBD2 matches at 14 bases. CDR3 size: 16 residues. The V gene's germline CDR1 is SGHTA and CDR2 FQGTGA. Trimming removed 5 bases from V and 7 bases from J; junction bases left unmatched: 6.

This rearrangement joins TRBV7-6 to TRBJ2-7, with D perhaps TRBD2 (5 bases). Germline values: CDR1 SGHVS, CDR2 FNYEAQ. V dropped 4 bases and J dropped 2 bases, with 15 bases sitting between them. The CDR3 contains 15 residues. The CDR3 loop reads CASSSIAGVPYEQYF. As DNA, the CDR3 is TGTGCCAGCAGCTCCATAGCCGGGGTCCCCTACGAGCAGTACTTC. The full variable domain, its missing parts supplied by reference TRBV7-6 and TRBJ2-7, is GAGVSQSPRYKVTKRGQDVALRCDPISGHVSLYWYRQALGQGPEFLTYFNYEAQQDKSGLPNDRFSAERPEGSISTLTIQRTEQRDSAMYRCASSSIAGVPYEQYFGPGTRLTVT.

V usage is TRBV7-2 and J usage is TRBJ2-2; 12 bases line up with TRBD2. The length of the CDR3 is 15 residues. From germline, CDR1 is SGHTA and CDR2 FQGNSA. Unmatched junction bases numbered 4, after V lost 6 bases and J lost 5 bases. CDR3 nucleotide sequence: TGTGCCAGCAGGCCTAGCGGGGGGGGAACCGGGGAGCTGTTTTTT. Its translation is CASRPSGGGTGELFF.

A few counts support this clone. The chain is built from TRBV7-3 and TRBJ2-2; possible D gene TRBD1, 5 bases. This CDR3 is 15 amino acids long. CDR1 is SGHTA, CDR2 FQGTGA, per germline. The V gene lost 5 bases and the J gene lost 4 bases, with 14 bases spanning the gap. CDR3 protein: CASSKGAGFTGELFF. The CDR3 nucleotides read TGTGCCAGCAGCAAAGGAGCAGGGTTCACCGGGGAGCTGTTTTTT. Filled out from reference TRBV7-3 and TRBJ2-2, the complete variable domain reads GAGVSQTPSNKVTEKGKYVELRCDPISGHTALYWYRQSLGQGPEFLIYFQGTGAADDSGLPNDRFFAVRPEGSVSTLKIQRTERGDSAVYLCASSKGAGFTGELFFGEGSRLTVL.

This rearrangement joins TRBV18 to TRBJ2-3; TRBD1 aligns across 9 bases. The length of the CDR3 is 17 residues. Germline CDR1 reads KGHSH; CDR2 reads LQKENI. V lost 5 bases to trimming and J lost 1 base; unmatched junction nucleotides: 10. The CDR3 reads CASSANSGTGRTDTQYF. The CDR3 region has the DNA TGTGCCAGCTCAGCAAATTCGGGGACAGGGCGCACAGATACGCAGTATTTT.

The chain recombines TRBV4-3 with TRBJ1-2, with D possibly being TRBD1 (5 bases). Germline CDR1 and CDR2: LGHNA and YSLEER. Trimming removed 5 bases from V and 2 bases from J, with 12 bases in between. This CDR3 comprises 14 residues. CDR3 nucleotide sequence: TGCGCCAGCAGCGAAGTCAGGGAAAACTATGGCTACACCTTC. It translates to CASSEVRENYGYTF.

The CDR3 sequence: CSVGTPQETQYF. The CDR3, as DNA: TGCAGCGTTGGGACACCCCAAGAGACCCAGTACTTC. The chain carries TRBV29-1 and TRBJ2-5; perhaps TRBD1 as D (5 bases). There are 12 residues in the CDR3. CDR1 is SQVTM and CDR2 is ANQGSEA in the germline V gene. V lost 4 bases to trimming and J lost 1 base, with 7 bases between them.

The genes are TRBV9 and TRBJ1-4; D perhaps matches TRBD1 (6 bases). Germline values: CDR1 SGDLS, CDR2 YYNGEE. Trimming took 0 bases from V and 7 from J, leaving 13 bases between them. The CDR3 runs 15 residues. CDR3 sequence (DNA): TGTGCCAGCAGCGTAGTGGGGACATTCGGTGAAAAACTGTTTTTT. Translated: CASSVVGTFGEKLFF.

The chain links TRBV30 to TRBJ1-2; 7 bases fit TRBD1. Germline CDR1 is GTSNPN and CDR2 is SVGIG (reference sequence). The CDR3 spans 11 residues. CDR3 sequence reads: CAEGRGNGYTF. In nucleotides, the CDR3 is TGTGCTGAGGGCAGGGGGAATGGCTACACCTTC. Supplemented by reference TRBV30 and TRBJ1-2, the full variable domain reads SQTIHQWPATLVQPVGSPLSLECTVEGTSNPNLYWYRQAAGRGLQLLFYSVGIGQISSEVPQNLSASRPQDRQFILSSKKLLLSDSGFYLCAEGRGNGYTFGSGTRLTVV.

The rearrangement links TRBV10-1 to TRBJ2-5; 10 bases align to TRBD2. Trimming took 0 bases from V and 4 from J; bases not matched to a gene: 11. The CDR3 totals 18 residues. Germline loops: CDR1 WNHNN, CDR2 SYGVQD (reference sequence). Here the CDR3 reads CASSESWSGGALRETQYF. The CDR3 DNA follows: TGCGCCAGCAGTGAGTCGTGGAGCGGGGGGGCCTTGAGAGAGACCCAGTACTTC.

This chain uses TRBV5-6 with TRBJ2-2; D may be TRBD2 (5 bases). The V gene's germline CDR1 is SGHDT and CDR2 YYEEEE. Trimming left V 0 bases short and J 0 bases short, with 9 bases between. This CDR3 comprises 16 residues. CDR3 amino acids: CASSLETGSNTGELFF. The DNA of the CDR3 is TGTGCCAGCAGCTTGGAAACGGGATCGAACACCGGGGAGCTGTTTTTT.

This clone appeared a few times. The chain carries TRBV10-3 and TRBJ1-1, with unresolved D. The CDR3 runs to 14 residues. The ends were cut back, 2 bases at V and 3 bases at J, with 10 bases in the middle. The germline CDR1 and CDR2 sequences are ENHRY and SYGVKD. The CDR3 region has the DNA TGTGCCATCAGTGAGAGGCGGGGTGACACTGAAGCTTTCTTT. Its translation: CAISERRGDTEAFF.

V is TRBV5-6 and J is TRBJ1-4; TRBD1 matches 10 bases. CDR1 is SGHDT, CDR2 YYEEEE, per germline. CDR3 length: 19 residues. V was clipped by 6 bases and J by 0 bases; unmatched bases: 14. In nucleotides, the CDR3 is TGTGCCAGCACCTTCTTCCGGACAGGGGGATTTGCAACTAATGAAAAACTGTTTTTT. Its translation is CASTFFRTGGFATNEKLFF.

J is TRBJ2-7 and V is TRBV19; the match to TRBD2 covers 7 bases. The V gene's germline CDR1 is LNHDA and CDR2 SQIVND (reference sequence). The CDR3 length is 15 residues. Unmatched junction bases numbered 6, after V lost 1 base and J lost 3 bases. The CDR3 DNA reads TGTGCCAGTAGTATAGGGGCGGGAGTACTCTACGAGCAGTACTTC. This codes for CASSIGAGVLYEQYF.

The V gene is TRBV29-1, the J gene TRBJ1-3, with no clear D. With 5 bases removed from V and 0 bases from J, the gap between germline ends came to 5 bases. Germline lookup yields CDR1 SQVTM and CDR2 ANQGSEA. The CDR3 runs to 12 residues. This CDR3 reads CSVHSSGNTIYF. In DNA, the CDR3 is TGCAGCGTTCATAGCTCTGGAAACACCATATATTTT.

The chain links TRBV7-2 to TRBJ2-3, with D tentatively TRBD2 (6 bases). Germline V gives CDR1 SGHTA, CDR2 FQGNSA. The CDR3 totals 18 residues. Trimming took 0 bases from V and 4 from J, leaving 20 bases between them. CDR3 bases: TGTGCCAGCAGCTTAGCCTCGTATTTACCGGGAGTGGCAGATACGCAGTATTTT. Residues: CASSLASYLPGVADTQYF.

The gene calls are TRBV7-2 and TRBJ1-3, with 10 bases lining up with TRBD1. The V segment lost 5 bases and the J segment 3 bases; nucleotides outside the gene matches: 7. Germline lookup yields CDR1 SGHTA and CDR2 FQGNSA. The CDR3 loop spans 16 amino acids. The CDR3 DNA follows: TGTGCCAGCAGCAAGACAGGGGGCGCAGGTGGAAACACCATATATTTT. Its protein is CASSKTGGAGGNTIYF. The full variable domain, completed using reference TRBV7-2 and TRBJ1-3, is GAGVSQSPSNKVTEKGKDVELRCDPISGHTALYWYRQSLGQGLEFLIYFQGNSAPDKSGLPSDRFSAERTGGSVSTLTIQRTQQEDSAVYLCASSKTGGAGGNTIYFGEGSWLTVV.

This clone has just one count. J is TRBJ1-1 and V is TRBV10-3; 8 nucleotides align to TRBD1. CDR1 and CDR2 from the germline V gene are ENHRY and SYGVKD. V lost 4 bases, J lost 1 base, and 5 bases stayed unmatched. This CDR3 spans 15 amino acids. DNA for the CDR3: TGTGCCATCAGTGTCCGACAGGGGCCGAACACTGAAGCTTTCTTT. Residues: CAISVRQGPNTEAFF.

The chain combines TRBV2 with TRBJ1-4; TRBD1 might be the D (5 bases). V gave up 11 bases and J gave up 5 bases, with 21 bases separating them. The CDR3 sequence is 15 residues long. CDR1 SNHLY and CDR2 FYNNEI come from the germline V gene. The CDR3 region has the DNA TGTGCCGGAAGGGGTTCGGGCACAATAAATGAAAAACTGTTTTTT. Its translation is CAGRGSGTINEKLFF.